Listed here are 30 T cell receptor beta chains from one sample, sequenced in a study of tumor and adjacent non-tumor tissue in lung cancer. No cell sorting was done before RNA was extracted from the tissue. Distant lung tissue was collected more than 3 cm away from the tumor edge. The library came from three nested PCR rounds adapted from ARM-PCR protocols. TCRdb passed the multiplex PCR reads through MiXCR, listing each CDR3 protein once. The sample lists about 90,000 distinct CDR3 sequences, under 80% occurring once. Sample: distant non-tumor lung tissue. Source of these receptors: a woman aged 50 to 60 with non-small cell lung cancer.

The chain recombines TRBV6-5 with TRBJ2-5; possibly TRBD1 for D (5 bases). This CDR3 has 14 residues. From germline, CDR1 is MNHEY and CDR2 SVGAGI. The germline V and J ends were trimmed by 5 bases and 0 bases, with 10 bases remaining between them. CDR3 in amino acids: CASSNQGYQETQYF. The CDR3, as DNA: TGTGCCAGCAGTAACCAGGGATACCAAGAGACCCAGTACTTC.

This clonotype was seen repeatedly, ten times or more. The chain has TRBV20-1 and TRBJ2-7; the D gene could be TRBD1 or TRBD2 (5 bases each). The germline CDR1 and CDR2 sequences are DFQATT and SNEGSKA (reference sequence). V was trimmed by 1 base and J by 7 bases, leaving 17 bases between them. CDR3 length: 14 residues. CDR3 sequence: CSARAGTTSEEQYF. CDR3 DNA: TGCAGTGCTAGAGCCGGGACGACTTCTGAGGAGCAGTACTTC.

Turning to this clonotype: Given the absence of the conserved phenylalanine or tryptophan at the CDR3 end, a read error is likely. The V gene is TRBV7-3, the J gene TRBJ2-2, with D possibly being TRBD1 (6 bases). This CDR3 contains 14 residues. Germline values: CDR1 SGHTA, CDR2 FQGTGA. CDR3 DNA sequence: TGTGCCAGCAGCCCCGCGAGGGACACCAGGGAGCTGTTTATT. Translated: CASSPARDTRELFI.

On this clonotype: One end of the junction is discordant with germline, which a read error may explain. CDR3 sequence reads: CVSSPQGATEAFF. CDR3 DNA sequence: TGTGTCAGCAGTCCCCAGGGGGCAACTGAAGCTTTCTTT. V and J are TRBV6-5 and TRBJ1-1; 8 positions match TRBD1. The CDR3 is 13 amino acids. Germline assignment: CDR1 MNHEY and CDR2 SVGAGI.

This clonotype was seen only a few times. Mismatch with germline at one junction end may stem from a read error. This rearrangement joins TRBV6-1 to TRBJ1-2; a weak D match, TRBD1 (6 bases). This CDR3 comprises 15 residues. CDR1 is MNHNS, CDR2 SASEGT, per germline. The CDR3 DNA follows: TGTGCCAGCAGTGAAGTGGGCAGGGGAGGCTATAGCTATACCTTC. It translates to CASSEVGRGGYSYTF.

In its sample, this clonotype was seen many times. V usage is TRBV7-8 and J usage is TRBJ2-1, with D perhaps matching TRBD1 (5 bases). CDR1 SGHVS and CDR2 FQNEAQ come from the germline V gene. The V end lost 6 bases, the J end lost 4 bases, and 10 bases lay between the germline ends. This CDR3 has 13 residues. In DNA, the CDR3 is TGTGCCAGCAGGCCCGACAGATACAATGAGCAGTTCTTC. Translating it yields CASRPDRYNEQFF.

In this sample, this clonotype turned up many times. This rearrangement joins TRBV14 to TRBJ2-7; possible D gene TRBD2, 5 bases. This CDR3 has 13 amino acids. V gave up 5 bases and J gave up 12 bases, with 20 bases separating them. Germline V gene data show CDR1 as SGHDN and CDR2 as FVKESK. The CDR3 is CASSSLSVGKVYF. CDR3 sequence (DNA): TGTGCCAGCAGCTCGCTGAGTGTCGGGAAGGTGTACTTC.

The CDR3 protein is CASSGDSGNAYELYF. The CDR3 DNA follows: TGTGCCAGCAGCGGGGACTCTGGTAACGCCTACGAGCTATACTTC. The V call is TRBV4-2, the J call TRBJ2-7; a weak D match, TRBD2 (6 bases). CDR1 is LGHNA, CDR2 YNFKEQ, per germline. This CDR3 comprises 15 residues. V was clipped by 5 bases and J by 13 bases, with 27 bases between them.

Concerning this clonotype: This may be a read error, as it is one base from a much larger clone. This chain uses TRBV5-1 with TRBJ1-1; TRBD1 is a possible D gene (5 bases). The CDR3 runs to 13 residues. CDR1 is SGHRS, CDR2 YFSETQ, per germline. The CDR3 protein is CASSWGEDTETFF. The CDR3 DNA reads as TGCGCCAGCAGTTGGGGGGAGGACACTGAAACTTTCTTT.

As regards this clonotype: The junction shows a germline mismatch at one end, possibly a read error. This sequence joins TRBV12-3 or TRBV12-4 and TRBJ2-2, with a weak D call TRBD1 (6 bases). The CDR3 is 16 residues long. CDR3 DNA sequence: TGTGCCAGCAGTTCAGGGACAAGGACAAACACCGGGGAGCTGTTCTTC. It specifies CASSSGTRTNTGELFF.

Notes on this clonotype: The DNA is left out, because the CDR3 cannot be placed on it with certainty; the CDR3 is given as TCRdb lists it. This rearrangement joins TRBV29-1 to TRBJ2-1; the table gives TRBD2 as D, unverified against the DNA. The CDR3 length equals 17 residues, ends included. Looked up from germline, CDR1 is SQVTM and CDR2 is ANQGSEA. The CDR3 loop is CSVEDLEGWGVGNEEFF.

Comments on this clonotype: Here the CDR3 omits its conserved ending phenylalanine or tryptophan, so a read error is the likely source. The V gene is TRBV10-3, the J gene TRBJ2-2, with 7 bases identical to TRBD1. The CDR3 consists of 18 residues. The trim removed 4 bases at V and 3 bases at J, leaving 14 bases unmatched. Germline-derived CDR1 and CDR2 are ENHRY and SYGVKD. The CDR3 protein is CAISARQGSRIYTGELFL. DNA for the CDR3: TGTGCCATCAGTGCGCGACAGGGAAGCAGGATCTACACCGGGGAGCTGTTTTTA.

Regarding this clonotype: The junction differs from germline at one of its ends, possibly a read error. The chain combines TRBV24-1 with TRBJ2-7, with 8 bases identical to TRBD1. This CDR3 comprises 13 residues. Germline-derived CDR1 and CDR2 are KGHDR and SFDVKD. The CDR3 protein is CATGDRTGLEQYF. CDR3 nucleotide sequence: TGTGCCACCGGTGATCGGACAGGGCTCGAGCAGTACTTC.

The chain recombines TRBV6-5 with TRBJ2-7; no clear D gene. Trimming removed 9 bases from V and 2 bases from J, with 17 bases in between. Germline V gene data show CDR1 as MNHEY and CDR2 as SVGAGI. The CDR3 runs to 14 residues. CDR3 bases: TGTGCCAGTACCTTCGGGTCCCGAGCCTACGAGCAGTACTTC. Translation: CASTFGSRAYEQYF.

This clonotype is medium-sized within its sample. The chain carries TRBV12-3 or TRBV12-4 and TRBJ2-7; TRBD1 aligns across 9 bases. V was pared by 6 bases and J by 6 bases, with 3 bases of the junction left unmatched. This CDR3 contains 12 residues. CDR3 region: CASSTGGSEQYF. Here the CDR3 DNA reads TGTGCCAGCAGCACAGGGGGCAGCGAGCAGTACTTC.

A note on this clonotype: The CDR3 carries no conserved terminal phenylalanine or tryptophan, so it likely arises from a read error. The genes are TRBV14 and TRBJ2-1; TRBD1 is a possible D gene (6 bases). The CDR3 is made up of 14 amino acids. Per germline, CDR1 SGHDN and CDR2 FVKESK. CDR3 DNA: TGTGCCAGTAGCCTTATGACAGGCCACTATGAGCAGTTCCTC. As protein: CASSLMTGHYEQFL.

This clonotype was detected only once. J is TRBJ2-2 and V is TRBV6-1, with D hard to call. V lost 4 bases to trimming and J lost 4 bases, with 13 bases between them. The CDR3 length is 15 residues. CDR1 and CDR2 from the germline V gene are MNHNS and SASEGT. The CDR3 loop is CASSGLVWITGELFF. The CDR3 DNA follows: TGTGCCAGCAGTGGGTTAGTGTGGATCACCGGGGAGCTGTTTTTT.

Regarding this clonotype: The junction shows a germline mismatch at one end, possibly a read error. This rearrangement joins TRBV6-2 or TRBV6-3 to TRBJ1-1; D not resolved. This CDR3 is 19 amino acids long. The germline gives CDR1 MNHEY, CDR2 SVGEGT. The CDR3 here is CASSYSLLNPLNMNTEAVF. Here the CDR3 DNA reads TGTGCCAGCAGTTACTCCTTACTCAACCCGTTGAATATGAACACTGAAGCTGTCTTT.

Comment on this clonotype: An end of the junction does not agree with germline; a read error may underlie this. The genes are TRBV20-1 and TRBJ2-2; TRBD2 is a possible D gene (5 bases). This CDR3 is 15 amino acids long. CDR1 is DFQATT, CDR2 SNEGSKA, per germline (reference sequence). CDR3 sequence reads: CSASAQRANTGELLF. CDR3 nucleotide sequence: TGCAGTGCTAGTGCACAGAGGGCAAACACCGGGGAGCTGTTATTT.

Notes on this clonotype: One junction end disagrees with the germline gene, perhaps due to a read error. This chain links TRBV11-2 with TRBJ2-7, with a possible D match to TRBD1 (5 bases). CDR1 is SGHAT and CDR2 is FQNNGV in the germline V gene. This CDR3 spans 14 amino acids. CDR3 in DNA: TGTACCAGCAGCCGGACATTCCCTTCCTACGAGCAGTACTTC. It is translated as CTSSRTFPSYEQYF. Together with reference TRBV11-2 and TRBJ2-7, the CDR3 gives the full variable domain: EAGVAQSPRYKIIEKRQSVAFWCNPISGHATLYWYQQILGQGPKLLIQFQNNGVVDDSQLPKDRFSAERLKGVDSTLKIQPAKLEDSAVYLCTSSRTFPSYEQYFGPGTRLTVT.

About this clonotype: A read error may account for a junction end that differs from germline. The J gene is TRBJ2-1, the V gene TRBV5-4; 8 nucleotides align to TRBD2. CDR3 length equals 13 residues. CDR1 and CDR2 (germline): SGHNT, YYREEE (reference sequence). CDR3 protein: CVSSLLAGNEQFF. CDR3 bases: TGTGTCAGCAGTTTGCTAGCGGGTAATGAGCAGTTCTTC.

As for this clonotype: One end of the junction varies from germline; a read error may be responsible. The rearrangement uses TRBV5-6 and TRBJ2-2; D is unresolved. In germline, CDR1 is SGHDT, CDR2 YYEEEE. The CDR3 spans 15 residues. CDR3 bases: TGTACCAGCAGCTTGGGTCTTTCGCAGCTAGGGAAGCTGTCTTTT. This translates into CTSSLGLSQLGKLSF.

Notes on this clonotype: Given a much more abundant clone one base away, this may be a read error. This chain uses TRBV20-1 with TRBJ2-7; 11 bases map to TRBD2. Germline CDR1 is DFQATT and CDR2 is SNEGSKA (reference sequence). The CDR3 totals 17 residues. The CDR3 loop reads CSAPRELAGVGSYEQCF. DNA for the CDR3: TGCAGTGCCCCTCGGGAACTAGCGGGAGTAGGTTCCTACGAGCAGTGCTTC.

Note on this clonotype: This may arise from a read error, as a much more abundant clone is one base away. V usage is TRBV11-2 and J usage is TRBJ2-2; D remains unclear. The CDR3 has 13 amino acids. Germline CDR1 reads SGHAT; CDR2 reads FQNNGV. Trimming removed 6 bases at V and 7 bases at J, with 12 bases between. The CDR3 sequence: CASRKDPSGELFF. In DNA, the CDR3 is TGTGCCAGCAGGAAGGACCCAAGCGGGGAGCTGTTTTTT.

This chain uses TRBV7-9 with TRBJ2-7; D is perhaps TRBD2 (5 bases). Trimming took 0 bases from V and 4 from J, leaving 13 bases between them. CDR3 size: 15 residues. Germline CDR1 is SEHNR and CDR2 is FQNEAQ (reference sequence). The CDR3 DNA reads as TGTGCCAGCAGCTTAGCGGGAGATATTACGTACGAGCAGTACTTC. This sequence encodes CASSLAGDITYEQYF. Full variable domain (missing parts from reference TRBV7-9 and TRBJ2-7): DTGVSQNPRHKITKRGQNVTFRCDPISEHNRLYWYRQTLGQGPEFLTYFQNEAQLEKSRLLSDRFSAERPKGSFSTLEIQRTEQGDSAMYLCASSLAGDITYEQYFGPGTRLTVT.

In regard to this clonotype: At one of its ends the junction is not consistent with the germline gene, which may arise from a read error. The rearrangement uses TRBV4-1 and TRBJ2-3, with D possibly being TRBD2 (6 bases). The CDR3 loop spans 15 amino acids. Germline assignment: CDR1 MGHRA and CDR2 YSYEKL. CDR3 sequence reads: CATSQLGTEGDTQYF. The CDR3 DNA reads as TGCGCCACCAGCCAACTGGGAACGGAGGGAGATACGCAGTATTTT.

Concerning this clonotype itself: A read error may account for a junction end that differs from germline. The V and J genes are TRBV6-6 and TRBJ2-3, with TRBD2 matching over 13 bases. Per germline, CDR1 MNHNY and CDR2 SVGAGI (reference sequence). This CDR3 is 18 amino acids long. The CDR3, as DNA: TGTGCCAGCACTATACTTCCATCCGGGACTAGCGGGACAGATACGCAACATTTT. Protein product: CASTILPSGTSGTDTQHF.

To note about this clonotype: A read error may produce the germline difference seen at one junction end. V is TRBV5-6 and J is TRBJ2-4; D may be TRBD1 (7 bases). The CDR3 runs to 16 residues. Germline V gene lookup returns CDR1 SGHDT and CDR2 YYEEEE. This chain's CDR3 is CASSGGTVPLWDIHYF. For the CDR3, the DNA is TGTGCCAGCAGCGGCGGGACAGTTCCTTTATGGGACATTCATTACTTC. Filled out from reference TRBV5-6 and TRBJ2-4, the complete variable domain reads DAGVTQSPTHLIKTRGQQVTLRCSPKSGHDTVSWYQQALGQGPQFIFQYYEEEERQRGNFPDRFSGHQFPNYSSELNVNALLLGDSALYLCASSGGTVPLWDIHYFGAGTRLSVL.

About this clonotype: A read error is possible here, since a much larger clone lies one base away. This chain joins TRBV20-1 and TRBJ2-7, with TRBD2 matching 9 bases. From germline, CDR1 is DFQATT and CDR2 SNEGSKA (reference sequence). The CDR3 has 12 residues. This CDR3 reads CNARGRADEQYF. CDR3 bases: TGCAATGCTCGCGGGAGGGCCGACGAGCAGTACTTC.

This clonotype was counted at least ten times. The V and J genes are TRBV10-3 and TRBJ2-7; 11 positions agree with TRBD2. The V segment lost 10 bases and the J segment 4 bases; nucleotides outside the gene matches: 3. Germline values: CDR1 ENHRY, CDR2 SYGVKD. The CDR3 loop spans 12 amino acids. The CDR3 here is CATASGRYEQYF. CDR3 DNA sequence: TGTGCCACCGCTAGCGGGAGGTACGAGCAGTACTTC.